Presented here are 22 T cell receptor beta chains from one specimen sequenced in a study of OX40 agonist ivuxolimab in advanced cancers. The library was prepared using the immunoSEQ multiplex PCR assay. Imported from immuneACCESS, the table was reduced by TCRdb to in-frame sequences with V and J called. These copies leave out some clones; in studies compared against another copy, an unresolved V gene accounts for under half, and the cause of the remainder is not known. Counted in this sample were approximately 82,000 clones; around 90% of them appeared once. The ten largest clones capture over 0.55% of the sample. Sequences were derived from CD4+ or CD8+ T cells sorted from blood, sampled in a trial of the OX40 agonist ivuxolimab. The receptor source for this set is an adult with an advanced solid tumor such as melanoma, head and neck, liver or kidney cancer.

The genes are TRBV5-4 and TRBJ2-5; 10 nucleotides line up with TRBD2. Germline V lookup: CDR1 SGHNT, CDR2 YYREEE (reference sequence). After removal of 0 bases from V and 5 bases from J, the junction contained 16 bases not matched to a gene. The CDR3 is made up of 19 amino acids. DNA for the CDR3: TGTGCCAGCAGCTTGGCCCTTTCTAGCGGGGGCACGATGGGGGAGACCCAGTACTTC. It specifies CASSLALSSGGTMGETQYF.

The V and J genes are TRBV5-5 and TRBJ2-7; TRBD2 might be the D (6 bases). The CDR3 has 14 residues. V was pared by 0 bases and J by 4 bases, with 11 bases between. Germline V lookup: CDR1 SGHKS, CDR2 YYEKEE (reference sequence). CDR3 in amino acids: CASSLVGGGYEQYF. CDR3 in DNA: TGTGCCAGCAGCTTGGTCGGGGGTGGTTACGAGCAGTACTTC.

This chain connects TRBV5-1 to TRBJ2-2; D might be TRBD2 (6 bases). The germline V gene has CDR1 SGHRS and CDR2 YFSETQ. The CDR3 sequence is 14 residues long. Trimming removed 2 bases at V and 2 bases at J, with 7 bases between. The CDR3 nucleotides read TGCGCCAGCAGCTTCGGGGGAAACACCGGGGAGCTGTTTTTT. Translated, it gives CASSFGGNTGELFF. The full variable domain, rest sourced from reference TRBV5-1 and TRBJ2-2, is KAGVTQTPRYLIKTRGQQVTLSCSPISGHRSVSWYQQTPGQGLQFLFEYFSETQRNKGNFPGRFSGRQFSNSRSEMNVSTLELGDSALYLCASSFGGNTGELFFGEGSRLTVL.

This clone has more than one count but fewer than ten. The V and J genes are TRBV5-1 and TRBJ1-1; D is undetermined. Trimming cost V 4 bases and J 0 bases, with 10 bases left between them. The CDR3 is 14 residues long. Germline values: CDR1 SGHRS, CDR2 YFSETQ. As DNA, the CDR3 is TGCGCCAGCAGCCCCTTCGAGTTGAACACTGAAGCTTTCTTT. Its protein is CASSPFELNTEAFF.

The chain combines TRBV4-1 with TRBJ2-7; D is ambiguous. Trimming pared 2 bases from V and 0 bases from J, leaving 8 bases between. The length of the CDR3 is 14 residues. CDR1 MGHRA and CDR2 YSYEKL come from the germline V gene. CDR3 amino acids: CASSQPQISYEQYF. CDR3 nucleotides: TGCGCCAGCAGCCAACCCCAGATCTCCTACGAGCAGTACTTC.

The chain combines TRBV2 with TRBJ1-2; 9 positions match TRBD1. V lost 6 bases, J lost 8 bases, and 7 bases stayed unmatched. Germline V gene lookup returns CDR1 SNHLY and CDR2 FYNNEI. There are 13 residues in the CDR3. The CDR3 DNA sequence: TGTGCCAGCAGAGGACGGGACAGGGACGGCTACACCTTC. Protein product: CASRGRDRDGYTF.

The rearrangement links TRBV19 to TRBJ1-4; D call uncertain. Germline V gene lookup returns CDR1 LNHDA and CDR2 SQIVND (reference sequence). The CDR3 contains 13 residues. Trimming pared 7 bases from V and 7 bases from J, leaving 13 bases between. CDR3 sequence: CASTLLVGEKLFF. As DNA, the CDR3 is TGTGCCAGTACCCTCCTGGTGGGTGAAAAACTGTTTTTT.

The chain is built from TRBV11-2 and TRBJ2-2; D unclear. Germline CDR1 reads SGHAT; CDR2 reads FQNNGV. The CDR3 extends over 15 amino acids. Deletions cut 5 bases from V and 2 bases from J, with 12 bases between. The CDR3 region is CASSPRSSNTGELFF. In DNA, the CDR3 is TGTGCCAGCAGCCCCAGGAGTTCCAACACCGGGGAGCTGTTTTTT.

The J gene is TRBJ2-7, the V gene TRBV6-4; 8 nucleotides line up with TRBD2. The ends lost 4 bases at V and 5 bases at J; junction bases unmatched: 16. CDR1 and CDR2 (germline): MRHNA, SNTAGT. The CDR3 spans 17 residues. The CDR3 DNA sequence: TGTGCCAGCAGTGTGGGGCCAAGTTCAGCGGGAGCACACGAGCAGTACTTC. Its protein is CASSVGPSSAGAHEQYF.

Points on this clone: This sample also contains other DNA sequences that code for the same CDR3. J is TRBJ2-1 and V is TRBV20-1; D gene uncertain. CDR3 size: 11 residues. V lost 1 base and J 5 bases, leaving 3 bases between the germline ends. Per germline, CDR1 DFQATT and CDR2 SNEGSKA (reference sequence). This chain's CDR3 is CSARVNNEQFF. The CDR3 DNA reads TGCAGTGCTAGAGTTAACAATGAGCAGTTCTTC.

The chain links TRBV11-3 to TRBJ1-6; D remains unclear. The CDR3 extends over 13 amino acids. V lost 5 bases and J lost 4, with 6 bases in between. Germline loops: CDR1 SGHNT, CDR2 YENEEA. CDR3 DNA sequence: TGTGCCAGCAGCCTGAATTATAATTCACCCCTCCACTTT. This translates into CASSLNYNSPLHF.

This chain uses TRBV7-3 with TRBJ2-2; TRBD2 aligns across 8 bases. The V gene end was trimmed by 5 bases and the J gene end by 6 bases; junction bases not matched to a gene: 11. This CDR3 has 16 amino acids. Looked up from germline, CDR1 is SGHTA and CDR2 is FQGTGA. The CDR3 loop is CASSPQGGGGPGELFF. CDR3 coding DNA: TGTGCCAGCAGCCCTCAGGGCGGCGGGGGGCCCGGGGAGCTGTTTTTT.

The chain employs TRBV7-8 and TRBJ1-2; 7 nucleotides line up with TRBD1. The germline V gene has CDR1 SGHVS and CDR2 FQNEAQ. The J segment lost 9 bases and the V segment lost 5 bases, leaving 9 bases of the junction unmatched. There are 13 residues in the CDR3. CDR3 DNA: TGTGCCAGCAGCCCCTGGCCGGACAGGAGCTACACCTTC. This codes for CASSPWPDRSYTF. Full variable domain (missing parts from reference TRBV7-8 and TRBJ1-2): GAGVSQSPRYKVAKRGQDVALRCDPISGHVSLFWYQQALGQGPEFLTYFQNEAQLDKSGLPSDRFFAERPEGSVSTLKIQRTQQEDSAVYLCASSPWPDRSYTFGSGTRLTVV.

The rearrangement links TRBV10-3 to TRBJ1-1, with a weak D call TRBD1 (5 bases). This CDR3 is built from 14 residues. CDR1 and CDR2 from the germline V gene are ENHRY and SYGVKD. V shed 3 bases and J shed 4 bases, with 12 bases lying between them. The CDR3 loop reads CAISDGGGFTEAFF. CDR3 nucleotide sequence: TGTGCCATCAGTGATGGGGGAGGGTTCACTGAAGCTTTCTTT.

CDR3: CASTGGSEQFF. The CDR3 nucleotides read TGTGCCAGCACGGGGGGGAGTGAGCAGTTCTTC. This chain links TRBV21-1 with TRBJ2-1; the D call TRBD2 from the table was never checked on the DNA. TRBV21-1 is marked as a pseudogene. The CDR3 contains 11 residues.

The chain is built from TRBV6-5 and TRBJ2-7; 8 bases agree with TRBD1. CDR3 length: 14 amino acids. The ends lost 5 bases at V and 1 base at J; junction bases unmatched: 4. Germline values: CDR1 MNHEY, CDR2 SVGAGI. The CDR3 here is CASSRDRQSYEQYF. In DNA, the CDR3 is TGTGCCAGCAGTCGGGACAGGCAATCCTACGAGCAGTACTTC.

The gene calls are TRBV7-3 and TRBJ1-1; TRBD1 is a possible D gene (5 bases). V lost 5 bases and J lost 0, with 10 bases in between. This CDR3 region has 14 residues. CDR1 and CDR2 (germline): SGHTA, FQGTGA. This CDR3 reads CASSQDSMNTEAFF. The CDR3 bases are TGTGCCAGCAGCCAAGACAGCATGAACACTGAAGCTTTCTTT.

Judged by abundance, this clone is medium-sized (0.01 to 0.1%). The sample holds other DNA sequences that translate to the same CDR3. The rearrangement joins TRBV12-5 to TRBJ1-5; no definite D call. Between the trimmed V and J ends, which lost 2 bases and 4 bases, there was a span of 3 bases. The CDR3 has 12 residues. Germline assignment: CDR1 LGHNT and CDR2 FRNRAP. CDR3 in amino acids: CASGLTNQPQHF. CDR3 DNA: TGTGCTAGTGGTTTGACAAATCAGCCCCAGCATTTT.

The rearrangement joins TRBV25-1 to TRBJ2-2; tentatively, D is TRBD1 (6 bases). With 7 bases removed from V and 5 bases from J, the gap between germline ends came to 8 bases. This CDR3 has 12 residues. Looked up from germline, CDR1 is MGHDK and CDR2 is SYGVNS. CDR3 protein: CASNRVTGELFF. The CDR3 bases are TGTGCCAGCAACAGGGTAACCGGGGAGCTGTTTTTT. Complete variable domain (other parts from reference TRBV25-1 and TRBJ2-2): EADIYQTPRYLVIGTGKKITLECSQTMGHDKMYWYQQDPGMELHLIHYSYGVNSTEKGDLSSESTVSRIRTEHFPLTLESARPSHTSQYLCASNRVTGELFFGEGSRLTVL.

The rearrangement joins TRBV19 to TRBJ2-6, with 10 bases aligning to TRBD1. In germline, CDR1 is LNHDA, CDR2 SQIVND (reference sequence). The V segment lost 7 bases and the J segment 0 bases; nucleotides outside the gene matches: 3. This CDR3 is built from 16 residues. The CDR3 nucleotides read TGTGCCAGTAAGGGACAGGGGATCTCTGGGGCCAACGTCCTGACTTTC. Translated, it gives CASKGQGISGANVLTF.

The J gene is TRBJ1-1, the V gene TRBV6-5; D ambiguous. V lost 7 bases to trimming and J lost 6 bases, with 15 bases between them. CDR1 is MNHEY, CDR2 SVGAGI, per germline. The CDR3 is 13 residues long. CDR3: CASTRGGIAEAFF. DNA for the CDR3: TGTGCCAGCACCCGGGGAGGGATCGCTGAAGCTTTCTTT.

The chain joins TRBV29-1 to TRBJ1-2; TRBD1 agrees at 10 bases. V lost 7 bases and J lost 4; bases outside the gene matches: 6. The CDR3 extends over 13 amino acids. Germline CDR1 and CDR2: SQVTM and ANQGSEA. The CDR3 protein is CSAGTGEGYGYTF. The CDR3 DNA reads TGCAGCGCAGGGACAGGGGAAGGCTATGGCTACACCTTC.